This TCR beta chain was identified during a study of blood T cell repertoires in COVID-19. Study in general: Acute-phase and convalescent COVID-19 samples originated in the United States, Italy and Spain. PBMCs, B-cell-depleted T cells, or T cells provided the cDNA or gDNA that made up the material.

Method: immunoSEQ multiplex PCR; TCRdb's copy keeps in-frame clones and lacks some. This sample has about 180,000 clones, with approximately 85% found just once. The V gene lost 8 bases and the J gene lost 0 bases, with 10 bases spanning the gap. CDR3 length equals 13 residues. The chain recombines TRBV12-3 or TRBV12-4 with TRBJ1-1; perhaps TRBD1 as D (6 bases). Specimen: peripheral blood. The clonotype originates from a woman aged 80 or over with acute or convalescent COVID-19. The CDR3 spells CASCRGMNTEAFF. The CDR3, as DNA: TGTGCCAGCTGCAGGGGTATGAACACTGAAGCTTTCTTT.